The clone carrying this TCR beta chain appeared once. The antigen remains undetermined. This sample was included in a study of shared clonotypes between healthy human individuals. Whole-study results and caveats: Clonotypes not shared had lower generation probabilities than those common to all four donors.

The CDR3 extends over 14 amino acids. V lost 5 bases to trimming and J lost 7 bases; unmatched junction nucleotides: 5. Per the germline V gene, CDR1 is MDHEN and CDR2 is SYDVKM. Researchers ran the assay at a deep level. As originally analysed: Sequence data from immunoSEQ were junction-only and lacked quality scores; consequently, filtering differed. Profiling relied on immunoSEQ multiplex PCR, and the TCRdb table lists in-frame clones only, not all of them. V, J and clone size were drawn from that table, and D and trimming were deduced from the DNA. The table lists approximately 2.5 million clones, more than 90% of them singletons.

The sequencing input was naive CD4+ T cells sorted from blood. Stated subset: CD45RA+ positively selected. The chain has TRBV28 and TRBJ2-2, with 9 bases lining up with TRBD1. This receptor was identified in a man in his late teens or twenties in good health. CDR3 DNA: TGTGCCAGCAGTGTCGGACAGGGGATCGGGGAGCTGTTTTTT. Protein sequence: CASSVGQGIGELFF.